These T cell receptor beta chains were read from a single sample in a study of OX40 agonist ivuxolimab in advanced cancers. TCRdb's table, derived via immunoSEQ multiplex PCR, lists solely in-frame clones and lacks some. The sample has some 70,000 clones, 80% to 95% seen once. The sample in question was CD4+ or CD8+ T cells sorted from blood, obtained in a trial of the OX40 agonist ivuxolimab. All receptors derive from an adult with an advanced solid tumor such as melanoma, head and neck, liver or kidney cancer. CDR3s include the opening cysteine and the closing phenylalanine or tryptophan. The D gene is left open where the match is weak. Size is omitted from some rows. Given values are once, few, many or a class for expanded clones.

cdr3_aa | cdr3_nt | clone_size | d_call | j_call | v_call
CASSASGAGNTIYF | TGTGCCAGTAGTGCCTCAGGGGCCGGAAACACCATATATTTT | . | . | TRBJ1-3 | TRBV19
CASSQGQGYTGELFF | TGTGCCAGCAGTCAGGGACAGGGCTACACCGGGGAGCTGTTTTTT | . | TRBD1 | TRBJ2-2 | TRBV27
CAWSVGQGRNQPQHF | TGTGCCTGGAGTGTTGGGCAGGGGAGGAATCAGCCCCAGCATTTT | . | . | TRBJ1-5 | TRBV30
CASSSGVTGGIETQYF | TGCGCCAGCAGCTCGGGAGTGACAGGGGGGATAGAGACCCAGTACTTC | . | TRBD1 | TRBJ2-5 | TRBV5-1
CSARGDTEAFF | TGCAGTGCCCGGGGGGACACTGAAGCTTTCTTT | . | . | TRBJ1-1 | TRBV20-1
CASSQGGGEQFF | TGTGCCAGCAGCCAAGGAGGCGGTGAGCAGTTCTTC | . | . | TRBJ2-1 | TRBV7-2
CASSLPFSGGNTIYF | TGTGCCAGCAGCCTACCCTTTAGTGGTGGAAACACCATATATTTT | . | . | TRBJ1-3 | TRBV6-1
CASSPPSAGVSTDTQYF | TGTGCCAGCTCACCACCGTCTGCGGGAGTCAGCACAGATACGCAGTATTTT | . | TRBD2 | TRBJ2-3 | TRBV18
CASSQIRGRNTEAFF | TGCGCCAGCAGCCAGATAAGGGGGAGAAACACTGAAGCTTTCTTT | . | . | TRBJ1-1 | TRBV4-1
CASSDTGLANYPSTDTQYF | TGTGCCAGCAGCGACACGGGACTAGCCAACTACCCTAGCACAGATACGCAGTATTTT | . | TRBD2 | TRBJ2-3 | TRBV7-8
CASSKDGSTGELFF | TGCGCCAGCAGTAAAGACGGTTCGACCGGGGAGCTGTTTTTT | . | . | TRBJ2-2 | TRBV5-1
CASSIGTSGYQPQHF | TGTGCCAGTAGTATAGGAACGTCAGGTTATCAGCCCCAGCATTTT | . | . | TRBJ1-5 | TRBV19
CASLQTNYGYTF | TGTGCCAGCTTACAGACTAACTATGGCTACACCTTC | . | . | TRBJ1-2 | TRBV6-5
CSARGGSEAFF | TGCAGTGCTAGAGGGGGGTCTGAAGCTTTCTTT | few | . | TRBJ1-1 | TRBV20-1
CASSFGLAGGHIIYEQYF | TGTGCCAGCAGCTTTGGGTTGGCGGGGGGCCACATTATCTACGAGCAGTACTTC | once | TRBD2 | TRBJ2-7 | TRBV7-2
CAWSSGRTDYNEQFF | TGTGCCTGGAGTAGCGGGAGGACCGACTACAATGAGCAGTTCTTC | once | TRBD2 | TRBJ2-1 | TRBV30
CASSLRQGLTPGTEAFF | TGTGCCAGCAGCCTAAGACAGGGGCTTACCCCGGGTACTGAAGCTTTCTTT | few | TRBD1 | TRBJ1-1 | TRBV7-9
CASSPRVTEAFF | TGTGCCAGCTCACCGAGAGTCACTGAAGCTTTCTTT | once | . | TRBJ1-1 | TRBV18
CASSPSFRQGRYTF | TGTGCCAGCAGCCCATCCTTCCGACAGGGCAGATACACCTTC | . | TRBD1 | TRBJ1-2 | TRBV11-2
CASSQTGGGDEKLFF | TGTGCCAGCAGCCAGACAGGGGGAGGGGATGAAAAACTGTTTTTT | . | TRBD1 | TRBJ1-4 | TRBV6-5
CASSPAGTANSYEQYF | TGTGCCAGCAGTCCCGCCGGGACGGCTAATTCCTACGAGCAGTACTTC | . | . | TRBJ2-7 | TRBV27
CASSPSGATHGEKLFF | TGTGCCAGCTCACCTAGCGGGGCGACACATGGGGAAAAACTGTTTTTT | . | . | TRBJ1-4 | TRBV18
CASSYQGTQYF | TGTGCCAGCAGTTACCAGGGAACCCAGTACTTC | . | . | TRBJ2-5 | TRBV6-6
CASGKISGSTGELFF | TGTGCCAGCGGAAAAATAAGCGGGAGCACCGGGGAGCTGTTTTTT | . | TRBD2 | TRBJ2-2 | TRBV27
CASSRRTDLLETQYF | TGTGCCAGCAGCCGACGGACCGATTTGTTGGAGACCCAGTACTTC | . | . | TRBJ2-5 | TRBV5-6
CASSALDREAGNTIYF | TGTGCCAGCAGTGCTTTGGACAGGGAAGCTGGAAACACCATATATTTT | . | TRBD1 | TRBJ1-3 | TRBV6-1
CASSQGEFKQFF | TGTGCCAGCAGCCAAGGGGAGTTCAAGCAGTTCTTC | . | . | TRBJ2-1 | TRBV7-3
CASSDLGATQYF | TGTGCCAGCAGTGATCTAGGTGCGACCCAGTACTTC | once | . | TRBJ2-5 | TRBV6-5
CASKGGQNTEAFF | TGTGCCAGCAAGGGGGGGCAGAACACTGAAGCTTTCTTT | few | . | TRBJ1-1 | TRBV5-5
CASSIPFSTNKETQYF | TGTGCCAGTAGTATCCCCTTCTCGACAAACAAGGAGACCCAGTACTTC | . | . | TRBJ2-5 | TRBV19
CASSRGADTDTQYF | TGTGCCAGTTCCCGTGGGGCCGACACAGATACGCAGTATTTT | . | . | TRBJ2-3 | TRBV19
CASNLEGGYTF | TGTGCCAGTAACCTAGAAGGGGGCTACACCTTC | once | . | TRBJ1-2 | TRBV19
CASSFGSATEAFF | TGTGCCAGCAGCTTCGGCAGTGCCACTGAAGCTTTCTTT | . | . | TRBJ1-1 | TRBV7-9
CASSFGTSGQETQYF | TGTGCCAGCAGCTTTGGGACTAGCGGACAAGAGACCCAGTACTTC | . | TRBD2 | TRBJ2-5 | TRBV7-6
CASRGGQGTEAFF | TGTGCCAGCCGGGGGGGGCAGGGCACTGAAGCTTTCTTT | . | . | TRBJ1-1 | TRBV6-7
CASSHGQGDGYTF | TGTGCCAGCTCTCACGGACAGGGGGACGGCTACACCTTC | . | TRBD1 | TRBJ1-2 | TRBV18
CASSYIRTGELFF | TGTGCCAGCAGTTATATTAGGACCGGGGAGCTGTTTTTT | . | . | TRBJ2-2 | TRBV6-5
CASSLRGNTEAFF | TGTGCCAGCAGTCTGCGGGGGAACACTGAAGCTTTCTTT | . | . | TRBJ1-1 | TRBV27
CAWSVPWGANVLTF | TGTGCCTGGAGTGTTCCATGGGGGGCCAACGTCCTGACTTTC | . | . | TRBJ2-6 | TRBV30
CASSDQGQGSGYTF | TGTGCCAGCAGTGACCAAGGACAGGGGTCTGGCTACACCTTC | . | TRBD1 | TRBJ1-2 | TRBV2
CASSAEGVSQETQYF | TGTGCCAGCAGTGCGGAGGGGGTCTCACAAGAGACCCAGTACTTC | . | . | TRBJ2-5 | TRBV2
CASSVGVVGTGATGELFF | TGTGCCAGCAGCGTGGGGGTGGTCGGGACAGGGGCCACCGGGGAGCTGTTTTTT | . | TRBD1 | TRBJ2-2 | TRBV9
CASSQEFRSEQFF | TGTGCCAGCAGCCAAGAGTTCCGGAGTGAGCAGTTCTTC | once | . | TRBJ2-1 | TRBV14
CASSLGLPQPRGASTEAFF | TGTGCTAGCAGCTTAGGTCTCCCACAGCCCAGGGGGGCTTCCACTGAAGCTTTCTTT | . | TRBD1 | TRBJ1-1 | TRBV7-7
CASSALQGRYTEAFF | TGTGCCAGCAGCGCCCTCCAGGGTAGGTATACTGAAGCTTTCTTT | . | . | TRBJ1-1 | TRBV9
CASSDLSGQYF | TGTGCCAGCAGTGATCTCTCGGGGCAGTACTTC | . | . | TRBJ2-7 | TRBV6-1
CASSPPVGVDGYTF | TGTGCCAGCTCACCACCCGTGGGCGTGGATGGCTACACCTTC | . | . | TRBJ1-2 | TRBV18
CASSRSGGTEAFF | TGCGCCAGCAGCAGGAGCGGGGGCACTGAAGCTTTCTTT | . | . | TRBJ1-1 | TRBV5-1